A selection of T cell receptor beta chains follows, all from one sample in a study of T cell responses to AZD1222 COVID-19 vaccine. Sequenced by immunoSEQ multiplex PCR; TCRdb stores in-frame clones only, minus some. The data show more than 50,000 clones, about nine tenths seen once. The material sequenced was peripheral blood, taken 28 days after the second AZD1222 dose. The receptors were gathered from an adult who received the AZD1222 COVID-19 vaccine. The CDR3 runs from the conserved cysteine through the conserved F or W. Fields, in order: V gene, clone size, J gene, D gene, CDR3 DNA, CDR3 protein. D genes are given only for firm matches. Where a row states a size, it is once, few, many or the class of an expanded clone; other rows omit it.

TRBV19	NA	TRBJ2-2	TRBD2	TGTGCCAGTAGTATGCCGGGACTAGCGGGAATGACCGGGGAGCTGTTTTTT	CASSMPGLAGMTGELFF
TRBV6-5	NA	TRBJ1-2	TRBD1	TGTGCCAGCAGTGACTCAGGGGGAGGTGGCTACACCTTC	CASSDSGGGGYTF
TRBV12-5	NA	TRBJ2-1	NA	TGTGCTAGTGGTTTGTCCTACAATGAGCAGTTCTTC	CASGLSYNEQFF
TRBV10-3	NA	TRBJ2-1	NA	TGTGCCATCAGAGTAGGGGGGGAGGGCAATGAGCAGTTCTTC	CAIRVGGEGNEQFF
TRBV18	once	TRBJ2-5	NA	TGTGCCAGCTCACCGCAGACAGCCTCCCTGGAGACCCAGTACTTC	CASSPQTASLETQYF
TRBV3-1/TRBV3-2	NA	TRBJ2-2	NA	TGTGCCAGCAGCCAGACGGGACCCACCGGGGAGCTGTTTTTT	CASSQTGPTGELFF
TRBV11-2	NA	TRBJ2-7	TRBD2	TGTGCCAGCAGCTTAACTAGCGGCCCCCCCTCCGGAACCTACGAGCAGTACTTC	CASSLTSGPPSGTYEQYF
TRBV7-8	NA	TRBJ1-2	NA	TGTGCCAGCAGCTTAGGCTCAACTAACTATGGCTACACCTTC	CASSLGSTNYGYTF
TRBV27	NA	TRBJ2-5	TRBD1	TGTGCCAGCGGCGGGACAGGGAACCCTAGGGCCCAGTACTTC	CASGGTGNPRAQYF
TRBV18	NA	TRBJ1-2	NA	TGTGCCAGCTCACCGGGGGTTAACTATGGCTACACCTTC	CASSPGVNYGYTF
TRBV7-8	NA	TRBJ1-3	TRBD1	TGTGCCAGCAGCTTAGGGGTCCCGGGACAGAGCTCTGGAAACACCATATATTTT	CASSLGVPGQSSGNTIYF
TRBV21-1	NA	TRBJ2-7	NA	TGTGCCTCTTCAGGGGGGGGGACCTACGAGCAGTACTTC	CASSGGGTYEQYF
TRBV24-1	NA	TRBJ2-5	TRBD1	TGTGCCACCAGTGCCCCGGGACAGGGGGGGACCCAGTACTTC	CATSAPGQGGTQYF
TRBV7-3	NA	TRBJ2-7	NA	TGTGCCAGCAGCTTAGGGTCACAGGGCGCCGAGCAGTACTTC	CASSLGSQGAEQYF
TRBV5-4	NA	TRBJ2-7	TRBD2	TGTGCCAGCAGCTCTCAACCCGGACTAGCGGGAGTCAACGAGCAGTACTTC	CASSSQPGLAGVNEQYF
TRBV2	NA	TRBJ2-1	TRBD2	TGTGCCAGCAGCCGTGGGGGGGAGGATGAGCAGTTCTTC	CASSRGGEDEQFF
TRBV19	NA	TRBJ2-3	NA	TGTGCCAGTAGTATAGGGGGACGGCGAAGCACAGATACGCAGTATTTT	CASSIGGRRSTDTQYF
TRBV9	NA	TRBJ2-1	NA	TGTGCCAGCAGCCCAGGGGCTAGCGCGTACAATGAGCAGTTCTTC	CASSPGASAYNEQFF
TRBV30	NA	TRBJ2-7	NA	TGTGCCGCAGTACGGGGGCCCCTAGAAGAGCAGTACTTC	CAAVRGPLEEQYF
TRBV5-1	once	TRBJ2-7	TRBD1	TGCGCCAGCAGCTTGGGGGACAGGGGCTACGAGCAGTACTTC	CASSLGDRGYEQYF
TRBV12-3/TRBV12-4	NA	TRBJ2-5	NA	TGTGCCAGCAGACGCTCAGGGGAGAAGTACTTC	CASRRSGEKYF
TRBV18	NA	TRBJ2-5	NA	TGTGCCAGCTCACCACGGGGGGCGCGATATGAGACCCAGTACTTC	CASSPRGARYETQYF
TRBV10-3	NA	TRBJ2-5	TRBD2	TGTGCCATCAGTGAGTCGCTGGGGGGAGCGGGAGTAAAGCAAGAGACCCAGTACTTC	CAISESLGGAGVKQETQYF
TRBV19	NA	TRBJ2-3	NA	TGTGCCAGCACGCACGGGGTAGGGCAGTATTTT	CASTHGVGQYF
TRBV6-5	NA	TRBJ2-1	NA	TGTGCCAGCAGTTACCCCGCTGGGGATGAGCAGTTCTTC	CASSYPAGDEQFF
TRBV19	once	TRBJ2-2	TRBD1	TGTGCCAGTAGTATAGCGGGGACAGGGACCGGGGAGCTGTTTTTT	CASSIAGTGTGELFF
TRBV19	NA	TRBJ2-2	TRBD2	TGTGCCAGTGCGGCTAGCGGGAACACCGGGGAGCTGTTTTTT	CASAASGNTGELFF
TRBV30	NA	TRBJ2-6	TRBD1	TGTGCCTGGAGTGTAGAACAGGGGAAGGTCCTGACTTTC	CAWSVEQGKVLTF
TRBV14	NA	TRBJ2-1	TRBD2	TGTGCCAGCAGCCCGGGACTAGCGCACTACAATGAGCAGTTCTTC	CASSPGLAHYNEQFF
TRBV6-4	NA	TRBJ2-1	NA	TGTGCCAGCAGCGCGGGTTTTTACAATGAGCAGTTCTTC	CASSAGFYNEQFF
TRBV7-9	NA	TRBJ2-3	NA	TGTGCCAGCAGCTTGGGCTGGGGTCTTAGCACAGATACGCAGTATTTT	CASSLGWGLSTDTQYF
TRBV2	NA	TRBJ2-7	NA	TGTGCCAGCAGATGGGGAGCCGAAAGGGAGCAGTACTTC	CASRWGAEREQYF
TRBV11-2	NA	TRBJ1-1	NA	TGTGCCAGCAGCGTACCCGGGAGGAACACTGAAGCTTTCTTT	CASSVPGRNTEAFF
TRBV5-6	NA	TRBJ1-2	NA	TGTGCCAGCAGCTCCGGGACACGGGGGTATGGCTACACCTTC	CASSSGTRGYGYTF
TRBV29-1	few	TRBJ1-1	NA	TGCAGCGTCGCTCCCTTACCGGGACACAACATGAACACTGAAGCTTTCTTT	CSVAPLPGHNMNTEAFF
TRBV23-1	NA	TRBJ1-4	NA	TGCGCCAGCAGTCACGGCGTTTGTGCAACTAATGAAAAACTGTTTTTT	CASSHGVCATNEKLFF
TRBV24-1	NA	TRBJ1-5	NA	TGTGCCACCAGTGATTTGGGGAATCAGCCCCAGCATTTT	CATSDLGNQPQHF
TRBV2	NA	TRBJ1-5	NA	TGTGCCAGCAGTGAAGGCGGGAGAAGGGCTAATCAGCCCCAGCATTTT	CASSEGGRRANQPQHF
TRBV5-4	NA	TRBJ2-5	NA	TGTGCCAGCAGCTTGGTTGTAGGAGAGACCCAGTACTTC	CASSLVVGETQYF
TRBV6-5	NA	TRBJ1-2	TRBD1	TGTGCCAGCAGTAGACAGGGTAACTATGGCTACACCTTC	CASSRQGNYGYTF
TRBV30	NA	TRBJ2-7	NA	TGTGCCTGGGGCAGAGACTCCTACGAGCAGTACTTC	CAWGRDSYEQYF
TRBV2	NA	TRBJ2-3	TRBD2	TGTGCCAGCAGTGGATCTAGCGGAGATAGCACAGATACGCAGTATTTT	CASSGSSGDSTDTQYF
TRBV27	NA	TRBJ2-2	TRBD1	TGTGCCAGCAGTGCACATAAGACAGGGACCGGACCCGGGGAGCTGTTTTTT	CASSAHKTGTGPGELFF
TRBV5-1	NA	TRBJ2-7	TRBD1	TGCGCCAGCAGGGGGACAGGGGGTGTCGACGAGCAGTACTTC	CASRGTGGVDEQYF
TRBV19	NA	TRBJ1-5	NA	TGTGCCAGTAGTATAGCGTCACAGGGCGATCAGCCCCAGCATTTT	CASSIASQGDQPQHF
TRBV5-4	NA	TRBJ2-6	TRBD2	TGTGCCAGCAGCACCCGACTAGCGGGAGGGCCCTCTGGGGCCAACGTCCTGACTTTC	CASSTRLAGGPSGANVLTF